This TCR beta chain was sequenced for a study of technical replicates of blood from a few donors. Deletions cut 5 bases from V and 6 bases from J, with 6 bases between. Germline V CDR1 and CDR2: MNHEY, SVGAGI. The CDR3 loop spans 11 amino acids. The data were produced by immunoSEQ multiplex PCR, yet TCRdb's version contains in-frame clones alone and is incomplete. The data hold over 50,000 clones, with approximately 89% observed a single time. The sequenced sample was PBMCs. The chain is built from TRBV6-5 and TRBJ2-3, with D maybe TRBD1 (5 bases). The TCR comes from a human donor in good health. Some clones in this sample may be carry-over from other donors' samples. The CDR3 DNA is TGTGCCAGCAGTCCAGGGGATACGCAGTATTTT. Translated, it gives CASSPGDTQYF.